The next 22 T cell receptor beta chains were all read from a single sample in a study of T-cell reconstitution after alpha-beta-depleted transplantation in children. It was with unique molecular identifiers that the TCRbeta library was prepared. TCRdb independently ran MiXCR on the PCR reads; one entry per CDR3 protein. The repertoire holds 90,000 to 150,000 distinct CDR3 sequences, with about 21% as singletons. The source was PBMCs, mostly from graft donor cells, collected 180 days after TCRalphabeta/CD19-depleted stem cell transplant. The receptor source for this set is a male patient between 2 and 15 years old who had a stem cell transplant for chronic granulomatous disease, so the T cells may come from the graft donor.

This clonotype has just one count. This chain links TRBV10-3 with TRBJ2-1; 7 nucleotides agree with TRBD2. Trimming at V came to 6 bases and at J to 4 bases, leaving 6 bases not matched to a gene. CDR1 ENHRY and CDR2 SYGVKD come from the germline V gene. This CDR3 has 14 amino acids. Written as DNA, the CDR3 is TGTGCCATCAGCGACGGACTAGATTACAATGAGCAGTTCTTC. Its translation is CAISDGLDYNEQFF.

This clonotype has just a few counts. V and J are TRBV25-1 and TRBJ2-7, with TRBD1 matching 8 bases. CDR1 MGHDK and CDR2 SYGVNS come from the germline V gene. V was clipped by 11 bases and J by 1 base; unmatched bases: 7. CDR3 length: 13 amino acids. This CDR3 reads CASLDRASYEQYF. In DNA form, the CDR3 reads TGTGCCTCGTTGGACAGGGCGTCCTACGAGCAGTACTTC.

The gene calls are TRBV7-6 and TRBJ2-1, with no clear D. Germline V gene lookup returns CDR1 SGHVS and CDR2 FNYEAQ. The CDR3 has 13 amino acids. V shed 5 bases and J shed 4 bases, with 9 bases lying between them. The CDR3: CASSPTNYNEQFF. The DNA for the CDR3 is TGTGCCAGCAGCCCCACAAATTACAATGAGCAGTTCTTC.

This clonotype was seen many times. The V gene is TRBV6-6, the J gene TRBJ1-1; perhaps TRBD1 as D (5 bases). V was shortened by 8 bases and J by 1 base, with 11 bases between the two germline ends. From germline, CDR1 is MNHNY and CDR2 SVGAGI (reference sequence). This CDR3 is 13 amino acids long. The CDR3, as DNA: TGTGCCAGCTCCCGGGACGAGAACACTGAAGCTTTCTTT. It is translated as CASSRDENTEAFF.

The rearrangement links TRBV7-9 to TRBJ1-2; no definite D call. V lost 5 bases and J 4 bases, leaving 14 bases between the germline ends. Germline V gene sequence: CDR1 SEHNR, CDR2 FQNEAQ (reference sequence). The CDR3 is made up of 14 amino acids. CDR3 DNA sequence: TGTGCCAGCAGCCCTCGTGAGGGAAGCTATGGCTACACCTTC. Its translation is CASSPREGSYGYTF.

V gene TRBV29-1 combines with J gene TRBJ2-7, with D possibly TRBD2 on 7 matching bases. Per the germline V gene, CDR1 is SQVTM and CDR2 is ANQGSEA. Trimming removed 3 bases from V and 5 bases from J, with 14 bases in between. This CDR3 spans 13 amino acids. CDR3 sequence: CSVDGGGFHEQYF. The CDR3 nucleotides are TGCAGCGTTGACGGCGGGGGCTTCCACGAGCAGTACTTC.

The gene calls are TRBV12-3 or TRBV12-4 and TRBJ2-1, with unresolved D. The CDR3 is 15 residues long. Trimming removed 6 bases from V and 4 bases from J, with 16 bases in between. For the CDR3, the DNA is TGTGCCAGCAGCCAAGATCGGGTTTTTTACAATGAGCAGTTCTTC. Amino acids: CASSQDRVFYNEQFF.

The table lists this clonotype with many counts. The rearrangement joins TRBV20-1 to TRBJ2-2, with D perhaps matching TRBD2 (6 bases). V shed 0 bases and J shed 6 bases, with 14 bases lying between them. Germline V CDR1 and CDR2: DFQATT, SNEGSKA (reference sequence). This CDR3 spans 15 amino acids. CDR3 sequence (DNA): TGCAGTGCTAGAGATATCCGGGAGCTCGCCGGGGAGCTGTTTTTT. Translation gives CSARDIRELAGELFF.

The chain is built from TRBV12-3 or TRBV12-4 and TRBJ2-2, with D possibly matching TRBD2 (5 bases). V lost 6 bases and J lost 4, with 9 bases in between. The CDR3 length is 13 residues. The DNA for the CDR3 is TGTGCCAGCAGAGCGGACTTCACCGGGGAGCTGTTTTTT. Its translation is CASRADFTGELFF.

This clonotype has ten or more counts. V is TRBV12-3 or TRBV12-4 and J is TRBJ2-1; 7 positions agree with TRBD1. CDR3 length equals 15 residues. The V gene end was trimmed by 7 bases and the J gene end by 1 base; junction bases not matched to a gene: 7. The CDR3 DNA reads TGTGCCAGCACCCGAGAGGGGGCGTCCTACAATGAGCAGTTCTTC. Protein sequence: CASTREGASYNEQFF.

The table lists this clonotype with many counts. The chain recombines TRBV12-3 or TRBV12-4 with TRBJ2-1; possibly TRBD2 for D (5 bases). The V and J ends lost 1 base and 4 bases respectively, with 8 bases between them. The CDR3 extends over 14 amino acids. The CDR3 region is CASSLGTPYNEQFF. CDR3 sequence (DNA): TGTGCCAGCAGTTTAGGGACTCCTTACAATGAGCAGTTCTTC.

The chain is built from TRBV5-5 and TRBJ1-2; D is ambiguous. V lost 2 bases to trimming and J lost 5 bases, with 13 bases between them. CDR1 and CDR2 (germline): SGHKS, YYEKEE (reference sequence). The CDR3 runs to 14 residues. The chain's CDR3 is CASSFYFTGYGYTF. As DNA, the CDR3 is TGTGCCAGCAGCTTCTACTTCACCGGGTATGGCTACACCTTC.

This clonotype has a count of ten or more. The chain carries TRBV12-3 or TRBV12-4 and TRBJ2-3, with 8 bases aligning to TRBD1. Germline trimming cut 1 base from V and 1 base from J; bases unmatched to any gene: 10. The CDR3 has 18 residues. CDR3 sequence reads: CASSLDRWTGTRTDTQYF. The CDR3 DNA sequence: TGTGCCAGCAGTTTAGACCGCTGGACAGGGACCCGCACAGATACGCAGTATTTT.

Many counts were recorded for this clonotype. The chain combines TRBV28 with TRBJ2-3, with a weak D call TRBD1 (6 bases). The germline V and J ends were trimmed by 4 bases and 6 bases, with 23 bases remaining between them. This CDR3 spans 17 amino acids. The V gene's germline CDR1 is MDHEN and CDR2 SYDVKM. CDR3 sequence reads: CASSSELSGHSEDTQYF. The CDR3 DNA reads as TGTGCCAGCAGTTCTGAATTATCGGGACACTCAGAGGATACGCAGTATTTT.

In its sample, this clonotype was seen many times. The V call is TRBV12-3 or TRBV12-4, the J call TRBJ2-4; 8 nucleotides match TRBD1. J lost 8 bases, V lost 3 bases, and 6 bases had no gene match. The CDR3 sequence is 14 residues long. CDR3 amino acids: CASSFADRGDIQYF. CDR3 coding DNA: TGTGCCAGCAGTTTTGCTGACAGGGGTGACATTCAGTACTTC.

At least ten counts were recorded for this clonotype. The genes are TRBV6-6 and TRBJ1-6; D gene uncertain. The length of the CDR3 is 13 residues. Deletions cut 2 bases from V and 6 bases from J, with 5 bases between. Germline-derived CDR1 and CDR2 are MNHNY and SVGAGI (reference sequence). For the CDR3, the DNA is TGTGCCAGCAGTTACGGTTTTAATTCACCCCTCCACTTT. Encoded protein: CASSYGFNSPLHF.

The V gene is TRBV29-1, the J gene TRBJ2-5, with 7 bases that match TRBD1. V trimming: 7 bases; J trimming: 5 bases; junction bases outside the gene matches: 13. CDR1 and CDR2 (germline): SQVTM, ANQGSEA. The CDR3 has 14 residues. CDR3 residues: CSAVQGTMEETQYF. The CDR3 DNA reads as TGCAGCGCTGTACAGGGGACCATGGAGGAGACCCAGTACTTC. The full variable domain, its missing parts supplied by reference TRBV29-1 and TRBJ2-5, is SAVISQKPSRDICQRGTSLTIQCQVDSQVTMMFWYRQQPGQSLTLIATANQGSEATYESGFVIDKFPISRPNLTFSTLTVSNMSPEDSSIYLCSAVQGTMEETQYFGPGTRLLVL.

This clonotype has at least ten counts. The CDR3 is CASSLSAVQYF. The CDR3 nucleotides read TGTGCCAGCAGTCTGTCGGCGGTGCAGTACTTC. The J gene is TRBJ2-7, the V gene TRBV12-3 or TRBV12-4; no definite D call. V was cut by 5 bases and J by 9 bases, with 11 bases left in between. The CDR3 loop spans 11 amino acids.

The V gene is TRBV27, the J gene TRBJ2-2; TRBD2 agrees at 8 bases. CDR3 length equals 15 residues. Germline CDR1 MNHEY, CDR2 SMNVEV (reference sequence). The V and J ends lost 1 base and 6 bases, in that order; junction bases with no gene match: 4. CDR3 bases: TGTGCCAGCAGTTTATTTGCGGGAGGTGCCGGGGAGCTGTTTTTT. It yields the protein CASSLFAGGAGELFF.

This clonotype has just a few counts. The chain couples TRBV18 to TRBJ2-2; D unresolved. The CDR3 extends over 15 amino acids. The germline V gene has CDR1 KGHSH and CDR2 LQKENI. V was trimmed by 3 bases and J by 0 bases, leaving 8 bases between them. This CDR3 reads CASSPKRSNTGELFF. In nucleotides, the CDR3 is TGTGCCAGCTCACCGAAGAGGTCGAACACCGGGGAGCTGTTTTTT.

This clonotype was detected many times. The J gene is TRBJ2-7, the V gene TRBV3-1; 7 nucleotides match TRBD1. CDR3 size: 14 residues. Looked up from germline, CDR1 is LGHDT and CDR2 is YNNKEL (reference sequence). J lost 5 bases, V lost 4 bases, and 8 bases had no gene match. CDR3 amino acids: CASSPGQIRNEQYF. The CDR3 nucleotides read TGTGCCAGCAGCCCGGGACAGATTCGAAACGAGCAGTACTTC.

A few counts support this clonotype. The CDR3 is CASSTGNYGYTF. CDR3 nucleotides: TGTGCCAGCAGTACAGGGAACTATGGCTACACCTTC. The gene calls are TRBV12-3 or TRBV12-4 and TRBJ1-2, with a tentative D call TRBD1 (6 bases). This CDR3 has 12 residues. V lost 5 bases to trimming and J lost 2 bases, with 6 bases between them.